This TCR beta chain was found in a study of long-term antiretroviral therapy in people with HIV. Study-wide findings and caveats: Even long-term ART left TRB diversity below transplant donor controls, despite gains.

Samples were assayed with immunoSEQ v3.0 at survey level. Measured with immunoSEQ multiplex PCR; TCRdb has only the in-frame clones, and not every one. Of approximately 9,400 clones detected, roughly four fifths appear once; the ten largest clones hold more than 20%. This CDR3 has 14 amino acids. Germline V lookup: CDR1 SGHDT, CDR2 YYEEEE. V was cut by 4 bases and J by 2 bases, with 9 bases left in between. Concerning this clone itself: Its antigen remains unknown.

The sequenced sample was unsorted PBMCs, obtained 0.6 years before starting antiretroviral therapy. The chain has TRBV5-6 and TRBJ1-4; D remains unclear. This sequence originates from a man aged 35 to 55 with HIV. In nucleotides, the CDR3 is TGTGCCAGCAGCGTGAGGCCTACTAATGAAAAACTGTTTTTT. Residues: CASSVRPTNEKLFF.